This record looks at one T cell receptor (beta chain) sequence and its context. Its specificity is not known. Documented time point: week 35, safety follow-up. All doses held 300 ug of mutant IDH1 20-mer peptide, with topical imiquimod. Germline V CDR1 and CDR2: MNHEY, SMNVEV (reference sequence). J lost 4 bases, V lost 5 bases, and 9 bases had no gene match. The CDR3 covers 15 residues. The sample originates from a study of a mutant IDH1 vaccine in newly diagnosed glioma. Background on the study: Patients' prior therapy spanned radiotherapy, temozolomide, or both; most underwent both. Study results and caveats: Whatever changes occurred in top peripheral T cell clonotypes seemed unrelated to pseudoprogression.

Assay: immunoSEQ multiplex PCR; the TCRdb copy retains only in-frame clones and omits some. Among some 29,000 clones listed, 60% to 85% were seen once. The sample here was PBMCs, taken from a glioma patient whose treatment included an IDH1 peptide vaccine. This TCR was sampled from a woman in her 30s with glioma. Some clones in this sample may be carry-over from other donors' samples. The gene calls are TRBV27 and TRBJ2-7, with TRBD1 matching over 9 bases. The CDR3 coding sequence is TGTGCCAGCAGTCTAGCTACCGGGACAGGGTACGAGCAGTACTTC. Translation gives CASSLATGTGYEQYF.